This T cell receptor (beta chain) is from a study of cytomegalovirus exposure and HLA in healthy donors. Vbeta (60) and Jbeta (13) primers were used in the PCR. Only in-frame clones appear in the TCRdb table, and some are missing; sequencing was by immunoSEQ multiplex PCR. Of tens of thousands of clones in the sample, approximately 90% were seen once. V was clipped by 4 bases and J by 1 base, with 16 bases between them. CDR1 and CDR2 (germline): SQVTM, ANQGSEA. The CDR3 runs to 15 residues. Worth noting for this clone: Its cognate antigen is unknown.

Findings and caveats of the study: Owing to their indistinguishability, certain V segments, notably TRBV6-2 and TRBV6-3, were excluded. Other equally common chains were less clonally expanded than HLA-associated TCR beta chains, a later analysis showed.

The sequence came from a woman aged 18 to 35 in good health and CMV-seronegative. The source material was PBMCs. V gene TRBV29-1 combines with J gene TRBJ2-5; tentatively, D is TRBD1 (6 bases). This CDR3 is CSVAYWTDSQETQYF. In nucleotides, the CDR3 is TGCAGCGTTGCATACTGGACAGATAGCCAAGAGACCCAGTACTTC.